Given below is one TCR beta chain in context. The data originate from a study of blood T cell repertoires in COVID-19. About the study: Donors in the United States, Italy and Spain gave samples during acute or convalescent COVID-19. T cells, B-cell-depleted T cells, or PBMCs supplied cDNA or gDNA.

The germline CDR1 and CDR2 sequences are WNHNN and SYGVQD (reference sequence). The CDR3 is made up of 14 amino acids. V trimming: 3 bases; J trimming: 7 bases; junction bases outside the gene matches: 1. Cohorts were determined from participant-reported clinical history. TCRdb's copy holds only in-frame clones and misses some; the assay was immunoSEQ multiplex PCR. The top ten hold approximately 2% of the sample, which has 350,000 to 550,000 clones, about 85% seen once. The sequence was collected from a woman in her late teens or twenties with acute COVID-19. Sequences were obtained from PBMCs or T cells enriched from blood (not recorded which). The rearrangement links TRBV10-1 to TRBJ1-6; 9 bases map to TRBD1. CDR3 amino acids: CASSDGTGNSPLHF. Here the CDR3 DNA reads TGCGCCAGCAGTGACGGGACAGGGAATTCACCCCTCCACTTT.